Listed here are 19 T cell receptor beta chains from one sample, sequenced in a study of cytomegalovirus exposure and HLA in healthy donors. The PCR used 60 Vbeta and 13 Jbeta primers. This table comes from immunoSEQ multiplex PCR, and its TCRdb copy is limited to in-frame clones, with some not included. The repertoire holds 130,000 to 150,000 clones, with about 74% as singletons. The sequenced sample consisted of PBMCs. The source of these receptors is a woman aged 40 to 50 in good health and CMV-seronegative.

The V call is TRBV5-1, the J call TRBJ1-3; 7 nucleotides agree with TRBD1. Germline assignment: CDR1 SGHRS and CDR2 YFSETQ. Trimming removed 4 bases from V and 5 bases from J; junction bases left unmatched: 6. CDR3 length: 14 residues. This CDR3 is CASSPRTGRNTIYF. CDR3 nucleotides: TGCGCCAGCAGCCCCCGGACAGGTAGAAACACCATATATTTT.

The chain carries TRBV6-6 and TRBJ1-1; 10 bases agree with TRBD1. Trimming took 8 bases from V and 3 from J; bases not matched to a gene: 6. This CDR3 contains 14 residues. Germline V CDR1 and CDR2: MNHNY, SVGAGI (reference sequence). The CDR3 region has the DNA TGTGCCAGCCGCACAGGACAGGGGGACACTGAAGCTTTCTTT. Its protein is CASRTGQGDTEAFF.

V is TRBV18 and J is TRBJ2-7; 9 nucleotides align to TRBD1. Germline V gives CDR1 KGHSH, CDR2 LQKENI. Trimming took 4 bases from V and 3 from J; bases not matched to a gene: 7. The CDR3 sequence is 15 residues long. The CDR3 region has the DNA TGTGCCAGCTCACAAACCGGGACAGGGTACTACGAGCAGTACTTC. Protein sequence: CASSQTGTGYYEQYF.

The rearrangement joins TRBV6-1 to TRBJ2-1; D gene ambiguous. This CDR3 has 15 amino acids. Between the trimmed V and J ends, which lost 5 bases and 9 bases, there was a span of 20 bases. Germline CDR1 MNHNS, CDR2 SASEGT. The CDR3 spells CASSPEWLTRSEQFF. The DNA for the CDR3 is TGTGCCAGCAGTCCGGAGTGGTTAACACGGTCTGAGCAGTTCTTC.

The CDR3: CASSDNTGYGYGYTF. CDR3 nucleotide sequence: TGTGCCAGCAGTGACAACACAGGGTATGGGTATGGCTACACCTTC. The chain employs TRBV25-1 and TRBJ1-2; D may be TRBD1 (6 bases). Germline V gene data show CDR1 as MGHDK and CDR2 as SYGVNS. This CDR3 has 15 amino acids. With 3 bases removed from V and 5 bases from J, the gap between germline ends came to 16 bases.

The rearrangement uses TRBV30 and TRBJ1-4; D ambiguous. The germline V gene encodes CDR1 GTSNPN and CDR2 SVGIG (reference sequence). The CDR3 covers 11 residues. V dropped 4 bases and J dropped 8 bases, with 8 bases sitting between them. CDR3 sequence reads: CAWNEGEKLFF. Here the CDR3 DNA reads TGTGCCTGGAACGAGGGAGAAAAACTGTTTTTT. The full variable domain, rest sourced from reference TRBV30 and TRBJ1-4, is SQTIHQWPATLVQPVGSPLSLECTVEGTSNPNLYWYRQAAGRGLQLLFYSVGIGQISSEVPQNLSASRPQDRQFILSSKKLLLSDSGFYLCAWNEGEKLFFGSGTQLSVL.

This sequence joins TRBV6-5 and TRBJ2-7, with a possible D match to TRBD2 (5 bases). Germline V gives CDR1 MNHEY, CDR2 SVGAGI. Deletions cut 0 bases from V and 2 bases from J, with 11 bases between. This CDR3 has 15 amino acids. CDR3 in DNA: TGTGCCAGCAGTTACTCGCCTCCCGGGGCCTACGAGCAGTACTTC. The encoded protein is CASSYSPPGAYEQYF.

The chain uses TRBV18 and TRBJ2-1; TRBD1 matches 11 bases. Germline loops: CDR1 KGHSH, CDR2 LQKENI. The trim removed 0 bases at V and 8 bases at J, leaving 6 bases unmatched. CDR3 size: 16 residues. CDR3 residues: CASSPPGTGGPDEQFF. For the CDR3, the DNA is TGTGCCAGCTCACCACCGGGGACAGGGGGTCCCGATGAGCAGTTCTTC.

The gene calls are TRBV7-8 and TRBJ1-1, with D tentatively TRBD1 (6 bases). The V gene's germline CDR1 is SGHVS and CDR2 FQNEAQ. This CDR3 region has 15 residues. The germline V and J ends were trimmed by 1 base and 8 bases, with 17 bases remaining between them. This CDR3 reads CASSLVEGAGAEAFF. The DNA of the CDR3 is TGTGCCAGCAGCTTAGTCGAAGGGGCGGGGGCCGAAGCTTTCTTT.

The chain recombines TRBV29-1 with TRBJ2-7; a weak D match, TRBD1 (6 bases). Trimming pared 1 base from V and 4 bases from J, leaving 14 bases between. The CDR3 length is 14 residues. CDR1 and CDR2 (germline): SQVTM, ANQGSEA. CDR3 bases: TGCAGCGTTGAAGGGCTAGGGGGTATATACGAGCAGTACTTC. It yields the protein CSVEGLGGIYEQYF.

The rearrangement joins TRBV10-1 to TRBJ1-3; D is possibly TRBD1 (5 bases). Germline-derived CDR1 and CDR2 are WNHNN and SYGVQD (reference sequence). V gave up 6 bases and J gave up 0 bases, with 12 bases separating them. This CDR3 has 15 amino acids. The CDR3 bases are TGCGCCAGCAGCCCCCGGGACTCCTCTGGAAACACCATATATTTT. Translation: CASSPRDSSGNTIYF.

The CDR3 DNA is TGCGCCAGCAGCCAGGATTTTGGGACAGGGTCCGGCAATCAGCCCCAGCATTTT. Its translation is CASSQDFGTGSGNQPQHF. The V and J genes are TRBV4-1 and TRBJ1-5; 9 positions match TRBD1. Germline assignment: CDR1 MGHRA and CDR2 YSYEKL. The V and J ends lost 3 bases and 2 bases, in that order; junction bases with no gene match: 11. The CDR3 length is 18 residues.

The sample holds a few counts of this clone. V is TRBV27 and J is TRBJ1-5; possibly TRBD1 for D (5 bases). Trimming pared 6 bases from V and 5 bases from J, leaving 14 bases between. Germline V gene data show CDR1 as MNHEY and CDR2 as SMNVEV (reference sequence). The length of the CDR3 is 14 residues. The CDR3 DNA reads TGTGCCAGCAGGGGACTGTATAGGGATCAGCCCCAGCATTTT. This encodes CASRGLYRDQPQHF.

The chain recombines TRBV10-1 with TRBJ1-2; tentatively, D is TRBD1 (5 bases). Germline CDR1 WNHNN, CDR2 SYGVQD (reference sequence). CDR3 size: 15 residues. The germline V and J ends were trimmed by 0 bases and 8 bases, with 16 bases remaining between them. The CDR3 region is CASSESGLRGGGYTF. As DNA, the CDR3 is TGCGCCAGCAGTGAGTCGGGGTTAAGGGGAGGAGGCTACACCTTC.

This chain uses TRBV9 with TRBJ2-3; the match to TRBD1 covers 9 bases. The CDR3 has 18 amino acids. V trimming: 1 base; J trimming: 5 bases; junction bases outside the gene matches: 14. Germline loops: CDR1 SGDLS, CDR2 YYNGEE. CDR3 nucleotides: TGTGCCAGCAGCGTATCCCTACCCCGGACAGGGGTGGGAGATACGCAGTATTTT. It translates to CASSVSLPRTGVGDTQYF.

This chain links TRBV30 with TRBJ2-1; possibly TRBD1 for D (6 bases). Germline V gives CDR1 GTSNPN, CDR2 SVGIG (reference sequence). This CDR3 is built from 18 residues. V was trimmed by 5 bases and J by 0 bases, leaving 23 bases between them. DNA of the CDR3: TGTGCCTGGGGACAGAGGCACGGGCTCGGAAACTCCTACAATGAGCAGTTCTTC. The encoded protein is CAWGQRHGLGNSYNEQFF.

The V call is TRBV6-4, the J call TRBJ2-1; 9 bases fit TRBD2. In germline, CDR1 is MRHNA, CDR2 SNTAGT. Trimming removed 8 bases from V and 7 bases from J; junction bases left unmatched: 9. This CDR3 spans 14 amino acids. The CDR3 loop is CASSRGGGKNEQFF. The CDR3 DNA sequence: TGTGCCAGCTCACGCGGGGGGGGCAAGAATGAGCAGTTCTTC.

This clone is a singleton in its sample. This chain connects TRBV5-1 to TRBJ2-5, with 8 bases aligning to TRBD1. V shed 0 bases and J 11 bases; nucleotides not matched to a gene: 9. This CDR3 is built from 14 residues. CDR1 SGHRS and CDR2 YFSETQ come from the germline V gene. The CDR3, as DNA: TGCGCCAGCAGCTTGGGGGCCCGAACAGGGGGGCAGTACTTC. Translation: CASSLGARTGGQYF.

This chain links TRBV6-4 with TRBJ2-1; 14 nucleotides line up with TRBD2. The ends lost 0 bases at V and 9 bases at J; junction bases unmatched: 4. The CDR3 extends over 16 amino acids. Germline V CDR1 and CDR2: MRHNA, SNTAGT. The CDR3 coding sequence is TGTGCCAGCAGTGACTCGACTAGCGGGGGGGTGGGTGAGCAGTTCTTC. Residues: CASSDSTSGGVGEQFF.